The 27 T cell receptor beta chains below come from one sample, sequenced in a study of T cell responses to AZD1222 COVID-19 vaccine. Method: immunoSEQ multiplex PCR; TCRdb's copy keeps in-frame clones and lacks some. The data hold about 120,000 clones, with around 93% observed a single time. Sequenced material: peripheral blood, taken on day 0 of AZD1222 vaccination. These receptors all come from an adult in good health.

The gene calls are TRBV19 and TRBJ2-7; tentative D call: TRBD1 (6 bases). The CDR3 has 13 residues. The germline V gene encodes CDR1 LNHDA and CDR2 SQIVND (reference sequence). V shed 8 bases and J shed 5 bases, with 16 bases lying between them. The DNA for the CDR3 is TGTGCCAGTCACCCGACAGGCCACGACGAGCAGTACTTC. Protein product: CASHPTGHDEQYF.

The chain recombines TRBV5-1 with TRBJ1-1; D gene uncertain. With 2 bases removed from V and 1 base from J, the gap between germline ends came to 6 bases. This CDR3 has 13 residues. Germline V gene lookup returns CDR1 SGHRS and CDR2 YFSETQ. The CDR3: CASSLNQNTEAFF. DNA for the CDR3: TGCGCCAGCAGCTTAAACCAGAACACTGAAGCTTTCTTT.

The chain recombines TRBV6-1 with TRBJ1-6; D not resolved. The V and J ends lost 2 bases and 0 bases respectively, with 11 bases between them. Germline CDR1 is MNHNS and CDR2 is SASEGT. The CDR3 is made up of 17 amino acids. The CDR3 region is CASSEPLWSSYNSPLHF. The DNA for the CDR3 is TGTGCCAGCAGTGAACCCCTATGGAGCTCCTATAATTCACCCCTCCACTTT.

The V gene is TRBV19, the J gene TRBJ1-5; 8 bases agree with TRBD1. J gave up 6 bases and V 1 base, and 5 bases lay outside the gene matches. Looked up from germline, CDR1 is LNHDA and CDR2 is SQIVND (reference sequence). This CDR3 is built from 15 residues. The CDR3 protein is CASSIGQGPGQPQHF. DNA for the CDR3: TGTGCCAGTAGTATAGGACAGGGGCCGGGTCAGCCCCAGCATTTT.

The CDR3 DNA is TGTGCCAGCAGTCACAGGGGAGGGTACACTGAAGCTTTCTTT. Translation: CASSHRGGYTEAFF. V gene TRBV6-2 or TRBV6-3 combines with J gene TRBJ1-1; 7 nucleotides agree with TRBD1. With 5 bases clipped from V and 3 bases from J, the junction kept 6 bases outside the gene matches. The CDR3 sequence is 14 residues long. CDR1 and CDR2 from the germline V gene are MNHEY and SVGEGT.

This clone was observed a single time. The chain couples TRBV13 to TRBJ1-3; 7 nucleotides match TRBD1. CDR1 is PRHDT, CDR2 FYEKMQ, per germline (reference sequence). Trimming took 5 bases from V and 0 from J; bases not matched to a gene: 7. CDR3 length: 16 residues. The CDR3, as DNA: TGTGCCAGCAGCACGCCAGGGGGGGACTCTGGAAACACCATATATTTT. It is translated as CASSTPGGDSGNTIYF. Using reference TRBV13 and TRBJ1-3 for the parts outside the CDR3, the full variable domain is AAGVIQSPRHLIKEKRETATLKCYPIPRHDTVYWYQQGPGQDPQFLISFYEKMQSDKGSIPDRFSAQQFSDYHSELNMSSLELGDSALYFCASSTPGGDSGNTIYFGEGSWLTVV.

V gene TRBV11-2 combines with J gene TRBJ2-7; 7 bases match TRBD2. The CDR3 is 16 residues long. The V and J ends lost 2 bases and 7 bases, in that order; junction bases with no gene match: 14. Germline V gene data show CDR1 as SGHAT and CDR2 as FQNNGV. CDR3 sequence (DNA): TGTGCCAGCAGCTTATTCAGCGGGGAGATCTACGAGGAGCAGTACTTC. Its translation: CASSLFSGEIYEEQYF.

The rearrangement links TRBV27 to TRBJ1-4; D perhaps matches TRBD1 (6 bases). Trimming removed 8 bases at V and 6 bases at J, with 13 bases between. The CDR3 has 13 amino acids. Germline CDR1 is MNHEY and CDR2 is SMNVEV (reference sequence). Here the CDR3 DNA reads TGTGCCAGCGCGGGGGCTGCTGATGAAAAACTGTTTTTT. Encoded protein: CASAGAADEKLFF.

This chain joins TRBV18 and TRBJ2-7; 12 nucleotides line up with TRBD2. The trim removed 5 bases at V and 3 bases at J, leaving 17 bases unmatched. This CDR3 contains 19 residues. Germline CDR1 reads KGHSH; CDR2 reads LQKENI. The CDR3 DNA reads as TGTGCCAGCTCAAAGACTAGCGGGGGTGACACCACCCTCCGCTACGAGCAGTACTTC. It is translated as CASSKTSGGDTTLRYEQYF.

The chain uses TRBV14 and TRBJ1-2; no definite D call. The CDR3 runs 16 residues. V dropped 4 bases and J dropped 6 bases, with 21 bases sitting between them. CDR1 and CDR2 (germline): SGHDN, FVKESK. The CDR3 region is CASSLLTGFSTNGYTF. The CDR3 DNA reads TGTGCCAGCAGCCTGCTTACGGGTTTTAGCACCAATGGCTACACCTTC.

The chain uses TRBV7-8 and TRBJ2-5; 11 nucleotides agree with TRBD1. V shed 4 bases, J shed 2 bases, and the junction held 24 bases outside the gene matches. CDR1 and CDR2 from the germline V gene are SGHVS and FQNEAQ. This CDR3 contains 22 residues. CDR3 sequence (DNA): TGTGCCAGCAGCTACCCGGGACAGGGGGTGATGGCGGGCACAGGGCGTCAAGAGACCCAGTACTTC. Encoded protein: CASSYPGQGVMAGTGRQETQYF.

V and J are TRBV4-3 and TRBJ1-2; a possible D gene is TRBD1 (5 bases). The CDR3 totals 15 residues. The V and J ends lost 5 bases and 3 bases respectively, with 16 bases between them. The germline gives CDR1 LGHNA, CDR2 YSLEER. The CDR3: CASSAGGPYDYGYTF. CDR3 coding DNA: TGCGCCAGCAGCGCGGGGGGTCCCTACGACTATGGCTACACCTTC.

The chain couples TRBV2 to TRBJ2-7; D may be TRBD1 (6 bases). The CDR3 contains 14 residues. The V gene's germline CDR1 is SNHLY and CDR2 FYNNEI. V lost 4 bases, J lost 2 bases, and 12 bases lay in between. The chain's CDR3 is CASSGTANPYEQYF. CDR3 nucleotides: TGTGCCAGCAGTGGGACAGCTAATCCCTACGAGCAGTACTTC.

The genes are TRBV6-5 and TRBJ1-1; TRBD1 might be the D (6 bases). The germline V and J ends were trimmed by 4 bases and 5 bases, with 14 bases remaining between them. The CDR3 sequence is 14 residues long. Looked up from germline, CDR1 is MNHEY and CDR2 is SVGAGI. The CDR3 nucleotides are TGTGCCAGCAGTTCCTCAGGGGCTGGGACTGAAGCTTTCTTT. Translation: CASSSSGAGTEAFF.

The CDR3 reads CASSHRGSDYGYTF. CDR3 bases: TGTGCCAGCAGCCATCGGGGGAGCGACTATGGCTACACCTTC. V usage is TRBV3-1 (or the pseudogene TRBV3-2) and J usage is TRBJ1-2; a weak D match, TRBD1 (5 bases). With 3 bases removed from V and 3 bases from J, the gap between germline ends came to 11 bases. The CDR3 runs 14 residues. Germline V gene lookup returns CDR1 LGHDT and CDR2 YNNKEL (reference sequence).

In DNA form, the CDR3 reads TGTGCCAGCAGCTTGCAACTAGCGGGGGGCACCGGGGAGCTGTTTTTT. This encodes CASSLQLAGGTGELFF. V usage is TRBV5-4 and J usage is TRBJ2-2, with TRBD2 identical over 12 bases. V shed 1 base and J 4 bases; nucleotides not matched to a gene: 2. The CDR3 is made up of 16 amino acids. Per germline, CDR1 SGHNT and CDR2 YYREEE (reference sequence).

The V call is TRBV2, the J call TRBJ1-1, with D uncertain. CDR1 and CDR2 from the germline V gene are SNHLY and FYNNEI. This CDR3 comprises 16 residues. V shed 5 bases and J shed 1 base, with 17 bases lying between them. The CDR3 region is CASSPPRLRKNTEAFF. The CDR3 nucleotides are TGTGCCAGCAGTCCTCCCAGACTGAGGAAGAACACTGAAGCTTTCTTT.

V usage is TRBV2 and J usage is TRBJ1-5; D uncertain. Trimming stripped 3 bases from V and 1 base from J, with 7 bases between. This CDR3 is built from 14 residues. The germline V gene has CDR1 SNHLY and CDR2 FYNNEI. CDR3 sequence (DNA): TGTGCCAGCAGTGATAGGTGGAGCAATCAGCCCCAGCATTTT. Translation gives CASSDRWSNQPQHF.

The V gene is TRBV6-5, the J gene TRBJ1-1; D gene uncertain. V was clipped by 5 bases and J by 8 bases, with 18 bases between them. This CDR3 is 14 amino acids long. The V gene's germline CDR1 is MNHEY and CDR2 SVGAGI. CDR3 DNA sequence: TGTGCCAGCAGTACCGACCCTAACCGTCCCGAAGCTTTCTTT. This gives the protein CASSTDPNRPEAFF.

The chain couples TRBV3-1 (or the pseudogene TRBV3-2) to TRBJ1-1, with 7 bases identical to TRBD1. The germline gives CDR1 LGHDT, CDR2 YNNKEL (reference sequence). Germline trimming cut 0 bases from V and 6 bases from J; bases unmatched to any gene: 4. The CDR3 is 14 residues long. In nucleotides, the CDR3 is TGTGCCAGCAGCCAAGATAACCAGGGGGCTGAAGCTTTCTTT. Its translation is CASSQDNQGAEAFF.

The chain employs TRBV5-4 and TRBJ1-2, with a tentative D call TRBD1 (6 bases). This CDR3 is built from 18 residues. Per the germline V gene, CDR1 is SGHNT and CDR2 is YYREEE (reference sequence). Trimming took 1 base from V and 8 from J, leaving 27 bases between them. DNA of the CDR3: TGTGCCAGCAGCTTGATTTCGTGGGACAATCTTTGGAGTCGGGGCTACACCTTC. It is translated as CASSLISWDNLWSRGYTF. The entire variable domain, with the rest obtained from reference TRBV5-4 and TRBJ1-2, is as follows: ETGVTQSPTHLIKTRGQQVTLRCSSQSGHNTVSWYQQALGQGPQFIFQYYREEENGRGNFPPRFSGLQFPNYSSELNVNALELDDSALYLCASSLISWDNLWSRGYTFGSGTRLTVV.

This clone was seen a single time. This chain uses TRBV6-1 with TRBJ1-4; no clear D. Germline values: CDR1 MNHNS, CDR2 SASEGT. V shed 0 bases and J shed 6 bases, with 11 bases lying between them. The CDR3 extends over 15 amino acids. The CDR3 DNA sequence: TGTGCCAGCAGTGAAGCGCTACGGGCTGATGAAAAACTGTTTTTT. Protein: CASSEALRADEKLFF.

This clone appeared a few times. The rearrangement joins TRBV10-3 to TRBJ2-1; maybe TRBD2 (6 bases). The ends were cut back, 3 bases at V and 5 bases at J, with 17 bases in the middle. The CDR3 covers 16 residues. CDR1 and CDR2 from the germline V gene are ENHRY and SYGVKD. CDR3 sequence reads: CAISDPSTGSNNEQFF. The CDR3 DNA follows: TGTGCCATCAGTGACCCTTCTACCGGGAGCAACAATGAGCAGTTCTTC.

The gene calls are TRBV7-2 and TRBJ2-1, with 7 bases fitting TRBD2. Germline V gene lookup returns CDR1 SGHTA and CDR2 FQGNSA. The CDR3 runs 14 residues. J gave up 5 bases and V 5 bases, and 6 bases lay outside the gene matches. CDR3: CASSPGGSNNEQFF. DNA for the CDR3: TGTGCCAGCAGCCCCGGGGGGAGCAACAATGAGCAGTTCTTC.

CDR3 sequence: CASQGTGAETQYF. The CDR3 coding sequence is TGCGCCAGCCAGGGAACGGGGGCTGAGACCCAGTACTTC. The chain joins TRBV4-1 to TRBJ2-5; D may be TRBD1 or TRBD2 (6 bases each). Trimming removed 8 bases from V and 5 bases from J, with 15 bases in between. Per the germline V gene, CDR1 is MGHRA and CDR2 is YSYEKL. The CDR3 has 13 residues.

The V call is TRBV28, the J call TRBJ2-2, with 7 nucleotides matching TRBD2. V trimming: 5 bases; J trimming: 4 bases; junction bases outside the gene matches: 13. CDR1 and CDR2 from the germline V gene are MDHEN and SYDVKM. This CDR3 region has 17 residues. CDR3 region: CASSDLAGVDFTGELFF. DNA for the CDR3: TGTGCCAGCAGTGACCTGGCGGGAGTGGATTTCACCGGGGAGCTGTTTTTT.

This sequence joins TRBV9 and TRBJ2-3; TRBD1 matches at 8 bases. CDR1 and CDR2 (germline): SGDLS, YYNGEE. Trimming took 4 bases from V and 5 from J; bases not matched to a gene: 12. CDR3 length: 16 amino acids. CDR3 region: CASSIRRQGAKDTQYF. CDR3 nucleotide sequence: TGTGCCAGCAGCATAAGGCGGCAGGGGGCGAAAGATACGCAGTATTTT.